The sequence of this TCR beta chain was determined in a study of blood T cell repertoires in COVID-19. Across the whole study: Donors in the United States, Italy and Spain gave samples during acute or convalescent COVID-19.

In the authors' workflow: How many nucleated cells were present was estimated from reference gene primer amplification. The assay was immunoSEQ multiplex PCR, and TCRdb's table has in-frame clones only and misses some. V and J calls and clone size are as listed in that table; D and trimming were resolved from the DNA. This sample has 250,000 to 300,000 clones; 70% to 90% occur once, and the top ten carry 2% to 2.5%. Living in 24 US areas, the participants were between about 18 and 100 years of age. Per the germline V gene, CDR1 is LNHNV and CDR2 is YYDKDF (reference sequence). The CDR3 is 17 amino acids. Trimming took 1 base from V and 1 from J; bases not matched to a gene: 6.

This sequence was found in a woman aged 60 to 75 in a cohort exposed to, infected with or recovered from COVID-19 (not recorded which). Material for sequencing was PBMCs or T cells enriched from blood (not recorded which). The chain joins TRBV15 to TRBJ2-3, with 9 bases matching TRBD2. The CDR3 region is CATSRVTRLAGTDTQYF. CDR3 coding DNA: TGTGCCACCAGCAGAGTAACGAGACTAGCGGGCACAGATACGCAGTATTTT.